Described below is a single T cell receptor (beta chain) sequence and its context. Its cognate antigen is unknown. Library construction for TCR beta used iRepertoire HTBI primers and Arm-PCR of CDR3 regions. In TCRdb, the multiplex PCR reads were re-called with MiXCR into one record per CDR3 protein. This table holds 500,000 to 700,000 distinct CDR3 sequences, around 30% found once. The source of the sample is a study of regulatory T cells in long-lasting Graves disease. Findings of the study overall: Peripheral blood was the sole material, not thyroid tissue. Compared with new cases, persistent Graves' patients showed reduced TCR diversity.

Germline V gene data show CDR1 as MNHEY and CDR2 as SMNVEV (reference sequence). J lost 11 bases, V lost 6 bases, and 15 bases had no gene match. The CDR3 spans 14 residues. Time point reported: persistent/refractory GD, antithyroid drugs over 5 years with positive TRAb. Generation of the TCR library employed RNA extracted from PBMCs. The sequences come from peripheral blood mononuclear cells (PBMCs), collected when the disease was refractory, from a patient treated with antithyroid drugs. The TCR comes from a female donor with Graves disease. The chain recombines TRBV27 with TRBJ2-5; 7 bases line up with TRBD1. The DNA of the CDR3 is TGTGCCAGCAGATTCCTGGACAGGCCCCAGGAGCAGTACTTC. Protein sequence: CASRFLDRPQEQYF.